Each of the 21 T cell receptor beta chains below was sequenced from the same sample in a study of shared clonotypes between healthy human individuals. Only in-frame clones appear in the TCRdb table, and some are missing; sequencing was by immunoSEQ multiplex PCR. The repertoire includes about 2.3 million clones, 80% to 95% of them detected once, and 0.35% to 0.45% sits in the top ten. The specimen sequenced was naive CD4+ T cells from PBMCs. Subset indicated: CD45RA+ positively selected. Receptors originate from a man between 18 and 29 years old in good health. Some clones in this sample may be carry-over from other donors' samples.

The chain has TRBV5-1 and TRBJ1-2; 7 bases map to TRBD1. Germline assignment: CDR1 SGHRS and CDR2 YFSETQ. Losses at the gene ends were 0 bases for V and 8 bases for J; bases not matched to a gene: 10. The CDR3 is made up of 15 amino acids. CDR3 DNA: TGCGCCAGCAGCTTGGCCGGCGACAGGGAGGGCGGCTACACCTTC. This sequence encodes CASSLAGDREGGYTF.

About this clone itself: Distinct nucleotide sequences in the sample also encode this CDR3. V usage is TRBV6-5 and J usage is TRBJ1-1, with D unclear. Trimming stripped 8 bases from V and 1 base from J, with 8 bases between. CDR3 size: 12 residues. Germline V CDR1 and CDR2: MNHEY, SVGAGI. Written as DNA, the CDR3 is TGTGCCAGCTCTTACAGGAACACTGAAGCTTTCTTT. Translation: CASSYRNTEAFF.

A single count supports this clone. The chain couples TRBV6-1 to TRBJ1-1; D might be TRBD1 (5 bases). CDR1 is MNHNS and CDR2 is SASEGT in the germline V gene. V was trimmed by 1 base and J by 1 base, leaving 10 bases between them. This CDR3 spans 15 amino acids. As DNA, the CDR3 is TGTGCCAGCAGTGAAGGCGGGCAGGGGAACACTGAAGCTTTCTTT. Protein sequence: CASSEGGQGNTEAFF.

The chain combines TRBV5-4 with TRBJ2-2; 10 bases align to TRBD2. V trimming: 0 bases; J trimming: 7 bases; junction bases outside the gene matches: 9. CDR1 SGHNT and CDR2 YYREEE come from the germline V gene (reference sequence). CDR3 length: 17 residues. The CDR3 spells CASSLGTSGDLSGELFF. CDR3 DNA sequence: TGTGCCAGCAGCTTGGGGACTAGCGGAGACCTGAGCGGGGAGCTGTTTTTT.

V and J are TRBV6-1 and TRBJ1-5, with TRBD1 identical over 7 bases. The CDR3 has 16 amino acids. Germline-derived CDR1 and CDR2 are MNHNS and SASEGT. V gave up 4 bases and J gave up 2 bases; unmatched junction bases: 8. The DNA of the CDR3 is TGTGCCAGCAGTGCCAGCAGGGGGGCGGGCAATCAGCCCCAGCATTTT. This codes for CASSASRGAGNQPQHF.

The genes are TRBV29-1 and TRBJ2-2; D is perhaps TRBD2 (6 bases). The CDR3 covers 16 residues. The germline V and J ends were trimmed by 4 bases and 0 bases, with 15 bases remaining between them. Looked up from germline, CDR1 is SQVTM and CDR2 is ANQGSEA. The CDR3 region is CSVGFSGTANTGELFF. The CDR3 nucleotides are TGCAGCGTTGGGTTCTCTGGGACTGCGAACACCGGGGAGCTGTTTTTT.

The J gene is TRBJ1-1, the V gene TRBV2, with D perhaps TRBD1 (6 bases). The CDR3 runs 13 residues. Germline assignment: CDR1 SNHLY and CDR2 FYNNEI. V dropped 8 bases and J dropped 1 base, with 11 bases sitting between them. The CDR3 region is CASVPQGNTEAFF. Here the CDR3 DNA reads TGTGCCAGCGTACCACAGGGGAACACTGAAGCTTTCTTT.

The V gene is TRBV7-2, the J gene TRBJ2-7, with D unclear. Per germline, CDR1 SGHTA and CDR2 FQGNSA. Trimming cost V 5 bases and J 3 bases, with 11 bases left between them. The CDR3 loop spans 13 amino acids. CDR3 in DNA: TGTGCCAGCAGCCTTATTGGCGACTACGAGCAGTACTTC. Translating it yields CASSLIGDYEQYF.

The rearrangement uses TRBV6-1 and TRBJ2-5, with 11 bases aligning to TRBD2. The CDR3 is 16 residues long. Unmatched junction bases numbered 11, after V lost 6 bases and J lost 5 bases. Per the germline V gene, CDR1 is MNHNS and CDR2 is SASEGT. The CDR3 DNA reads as TGTGCCAGCAGCGAACCTGGGACTAGCGGTAGGGAGACCCAGTACTTC. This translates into CASSEPGTSGRETQYF.

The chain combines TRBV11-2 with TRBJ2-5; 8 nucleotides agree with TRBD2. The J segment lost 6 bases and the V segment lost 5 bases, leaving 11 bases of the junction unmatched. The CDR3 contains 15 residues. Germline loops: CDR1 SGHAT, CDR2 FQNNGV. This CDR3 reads CASSPGGSGSQTQYF. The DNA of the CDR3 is TGTGCCAGCAGCCCCGGGGGGAGCGGGAGTCAGACCCAGTACTTC.

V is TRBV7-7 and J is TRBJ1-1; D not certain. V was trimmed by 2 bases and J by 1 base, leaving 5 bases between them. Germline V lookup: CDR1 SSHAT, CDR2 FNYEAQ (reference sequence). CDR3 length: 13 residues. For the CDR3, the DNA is TGTGCCAGCAGCTTAAATGAGAACACTGAAGCTTTCTTT. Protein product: CASSLNENTEAFF.

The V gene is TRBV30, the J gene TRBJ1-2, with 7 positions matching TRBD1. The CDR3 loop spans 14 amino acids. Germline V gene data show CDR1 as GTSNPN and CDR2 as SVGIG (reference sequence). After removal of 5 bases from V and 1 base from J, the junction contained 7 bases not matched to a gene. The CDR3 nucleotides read TGTGCCTGGGAGACGGGACAGCGTAACTATGGCTACACCTTC. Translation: CAWETGQRNYGYTF. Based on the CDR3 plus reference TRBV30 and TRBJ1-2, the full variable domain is SQTIHQWPATLVQPVGSPLSLECTVEGTSNPNLYWYRQAAGRGLQLLFYSVGIGQISSEVPQNLSASRPQDRQFILSSKKLLLSDSGFYLCAWETGQRNYGYTFGSGTRLTVV.

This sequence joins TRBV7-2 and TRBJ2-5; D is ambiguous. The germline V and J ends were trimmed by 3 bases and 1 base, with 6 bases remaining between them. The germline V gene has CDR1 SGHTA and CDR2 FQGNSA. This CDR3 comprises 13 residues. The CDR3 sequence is CASSFSFQETQYF. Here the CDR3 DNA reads TGTGCCAGCAGCTTCTCATTCCAAGAGACCCAGTACTTC.

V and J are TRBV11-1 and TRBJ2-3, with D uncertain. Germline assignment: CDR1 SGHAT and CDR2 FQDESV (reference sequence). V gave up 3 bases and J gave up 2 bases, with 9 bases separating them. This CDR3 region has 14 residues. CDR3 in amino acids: CASSLGRITDTQYF. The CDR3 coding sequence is TGTGCCAGCAGCTTGGGCCGGATCACAGATACGCAGTATTTT.

CDR3 sequence (DNA): TGTGCCAGCAGTCCGACTAGCGGGTTCCCTAGGGAGCTGTTTTTT. Amino acids: CASSPTSGFPRELFF. V usage is TRBV6-1 and J usage is TRBJ2-2; 10 bases are shared with TRBD2. The CDR3 covers 15 residues. Losses at the gene ends were 5 bases for V and 9 bases for J; bases not matched to a gene: 9. Germline lookup yields CDR1 MNHNS and CDR2 SASEGT.

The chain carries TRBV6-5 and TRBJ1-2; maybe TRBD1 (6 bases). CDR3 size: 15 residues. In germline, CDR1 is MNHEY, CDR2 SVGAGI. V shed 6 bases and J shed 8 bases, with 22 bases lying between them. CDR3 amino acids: CASSPTRDIAWGYTF. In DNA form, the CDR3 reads TGTGCCAGCAGCCCGACCCGGGACATAGCCTGGGGCTACACCTTC.

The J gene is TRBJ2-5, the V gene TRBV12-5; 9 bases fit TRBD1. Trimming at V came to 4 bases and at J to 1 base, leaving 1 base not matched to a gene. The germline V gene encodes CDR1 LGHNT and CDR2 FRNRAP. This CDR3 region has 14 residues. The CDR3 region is CASGSGQGQETQYF. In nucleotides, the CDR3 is TGTGCTAGTGGTTCGGGACAGGGCCAAGAGACCCAGTACTTC.

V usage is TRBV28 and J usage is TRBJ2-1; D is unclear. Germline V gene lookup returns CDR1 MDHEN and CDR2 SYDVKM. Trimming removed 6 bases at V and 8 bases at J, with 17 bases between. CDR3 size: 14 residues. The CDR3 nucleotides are TGTGCCAGCAGCCGGCCTCCGGTAAGCGATGAGCAGTTCTTC. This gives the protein CASSRPPVSDEQFF. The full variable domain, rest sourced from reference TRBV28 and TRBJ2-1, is DVKVTQSSRYLVKRTGEKVFLECVQDMDHENMFWYRQDPGLGLRLIYFSYDVKMKEKGDIPEGYSVSREKKERFSLILESASTNQTSMYLCASSRPPVSDEQFFGPGTRLTVL.

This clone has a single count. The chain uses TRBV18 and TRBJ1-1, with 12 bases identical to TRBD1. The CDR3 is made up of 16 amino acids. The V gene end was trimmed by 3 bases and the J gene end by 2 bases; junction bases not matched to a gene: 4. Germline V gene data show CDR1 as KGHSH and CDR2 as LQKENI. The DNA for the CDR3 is TGTGCCAGCTCACCGGTGGGGACAGGGGGCAACACTGAAGCTTTCTTT. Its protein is CASSPVGTGGNTEAFF.

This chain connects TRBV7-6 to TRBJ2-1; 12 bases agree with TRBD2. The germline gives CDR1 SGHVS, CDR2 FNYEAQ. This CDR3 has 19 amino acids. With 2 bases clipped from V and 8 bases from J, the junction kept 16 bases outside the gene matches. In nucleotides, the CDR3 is TGTGCCAGCAGCTTAATCGTTGAGAGGGCTAGCGGGAGGGCGGATGAGCAGTTCTTC. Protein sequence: CASSLIVERASGRADEQFF.

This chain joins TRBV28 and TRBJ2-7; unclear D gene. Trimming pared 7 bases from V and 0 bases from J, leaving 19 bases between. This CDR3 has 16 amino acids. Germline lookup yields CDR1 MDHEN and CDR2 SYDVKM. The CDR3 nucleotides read TGTGCCAGCACCAAGTACCGAGGCCTGAGCTCCTACGAGCAGTACTTC. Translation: CASTKYRGLSSYEQYF.